One and the same sample provided the 23 T cell receptor beta chains below, sequenced in a study of type 1 regulatory T cells. For these TCRs, the target antigens are not known. MiXCR was run by TCRdb on the reads, yielding one entry per CDR3 protein. The sample yields 55,000 to 65,000 distinct CDR3 sequences, 60% to 65% seen once. The sequenced sample was cultured non-Tr1 T cells, either the whole culture or a sorted T cell fraction (not recorded which). The receptor source for this set is a human donor in good health.

The sample holds a few counts of this clonotype. The gene calls are TRBV6-6 and TRBJ2-7; 11 nucleotides agree with TRBD2. This CDR3 comprises 16 residues. CDR1 is MNHNY and CDR2 is SVGAGI in the germline V gene (reference sequence). Trimming at V came to 5 bases and at J to 4 bases, leaving 10 bases not matched to a gene. DNA of the CDR3: TGTGCCAGCAGTGGCGGATCCGGGACTAGCGGATACGAGCAGTACTTC. Its translation is CASSGGSGTSGYEQYF.

The chain recombines TRBV6-4 with TRBJ1-2; D gene uncertain. Trimming pared 4 bases from V and 1 base from J, leaving 4 bases between. CDR3 length: 12 residues. CDR1 and CDR2 from the germline V gene are MRHNA and SNTAGT. The CDR3 is CASSGNNYGYTF. CDR3 nucleotides: TGTGCCAGCAGTGGGAATAACTATGGCTACACCTTC.

The CDR3 reads CASSWGQGVTGELFF. In nucleotides, the CDR3 is TGCGCCAGCAGCTGGGGACAGGGTGTCACCGGGGAGCTGTTTTTT. The chain combines TRBV5-1 with TRBJ2-2, with 9 positions matching TRBD1. V was pared by 3 bases and J by 4 bases, with 4 bases of the junction left unmatched. This CDR3 spans 15 amino acids. CDR1 and CDR2 from the germline V gene are SGHRS and YFSETQ.

This clonotype came up a few times. V and J are TRBV18 and TRBJ2-4; TRBD1 matches at 9 bases. The length of the CDR3 is 19 residues. Germline loops: CDR1 KGHSH, CDR2 LQKENI. Trimming at V came to 0 bases and at J to 0 bases, leaving 9 bases not matched to a gene. The chain's CDR3 is CASSPPGQGSDLAKNIQYF. As DNA, the CDR3 is TGTGCCAGCTCACCACCGGGACAGGGCTCCGACTTAGCCAAAAACATTCAGTACTTC.

The J gene is TRBJ2-3, the V gene TRBV7-2; unclear D gene. V was shortened by 3 bases and J by 1 base, with 8 bases between the two germline ends. The CDR3 extends over 14 amino acids. Per germline, CDR1 SGHTA and CDR2 FQGNSA. The chain's CDR3 is CASSFKTGTDTQYF. CDR3 coding DNA: TGTGCCAGCAGCTTTAAAACAGGCACAGATACGCAGTATTTT.

J is TRBJ2-7 and V is TRBV18, with D tentatively TRBD1 (5 bases). The CDR3 is made up of 14 amino acids. Germline V CDR1 and CDR2: KGHSH, LQKENI. Trimming took off 1 base at V and 5 bases at J, with 12 bases between the two ends. Here the CDR3 reads CASSPQKGLNEQYF. The CDR3 DNA sequence: TGTGCCAGCTCACCACAGAAGGGGCTGAACGAGCAGTACTTC.

The chain combines TRBV15 with TRBJ2-2, with D uncertain. The CDR3 contains 13 residues. With 1 base removed from V and 5 bases from J, the gap between germline ends came to 5 bases. CDR1 is LNHNV and CDR2 is YYDKDF in the germline V gene (reference sequence). CDR3 in DNA: TGTGCCACCAGCAGAGTATTTACCGGGGAGCTGTTTTTT. Translating it yields CATSRVFTGELFF.

The V gene is TRBV5-1, the J gene TRBJ2-5, with 8 bases fitting TRBD2. Trimming removed 7 bases from V and 2 bases from J; junction bases left unmatched: 7. CDR1 SGHRS and CDR2 YFSETQ come from the germline V gene. The CDR3 covers 14 residues. The CDR3 nucleotides read TGCGCCAGCGGACCGGGGGGGGAGCAAGAGACCCAGTACTTC. Translation: CASGPGGEQETQYF.

J is TRBJ1-6 and V is TRBV7-9; no definite D call. The CDR3 runs 14 residues. Trimming removed 5 bases from V and 3 bases from J, with 8 bases in between. From germline, CDR1 is SEHNR and CDR2 FQNEAQ (reference sequence). CDR3 sequence reads: CASSPLLYNSPLHF. The CDR3 DNA follows: TGTGCCAGCAGCCCTCTACTCTATAATTCACCCCTCCACTTT.

This clonotype was picked up a small number of times. This chain links TRBV24-1 with TRBJ2-3, with 14 bases aligning to TRBD2. The CDR3 is 17 amino acids. Unmatched junction bases numbered 6, after V lost 3 bases and J lost 5 bases. Per germline, CDR1 KGHDR and CDR2 SFDVKD. This chain's CDR3 is CATSDPGTSGSLDTQYF. Written as DNA, the CDR3 is TGTGCCACCAGTGATCCCGGGACTAGCGGGAGCTTAGATACGCAGTATTTT.

This clonotype was detected once. V gene TRBV6-2 or TRBV6-3 combines with J gene TRBJ2-5; D may be TRBD2 (5 bases). The CDR3 spans 15 residues. Trimming removed 6 bases from V and 5 bases from J, with 19 bases in between. Germline V gene sequence: CDR1 MNHEY, CDR2 SVGEGT. The CDR3 reads CASSHLLGVQETQYF. In nucleotides, the CDR3 is TGTGCCAGCAGCCACCTTCTCGGGGTGCAGGAGACCCAGTACTTC.

The chain couples TRBV11-1 to TRBJ2-7; tentative D call: TRBD2 (6 bases). The V and J ends lost 4 bases and 2 bases respectively, with 15 bases between them. The CDR3 length is 15 residues. CDR1 is SGHAT, CDR2 FQDESV, per germline (reference sequence). The chain's CDR3 is CASSSGAGLTYEQYF. DNA of the CDR3: TGTGCCAGCAGCTCGGGAGCGGGCCTAACCTACGAGCAGTACTTC. Full variable domain (remainder filled in from reference TRBV11-1 and TRBJ2-7): EAEVAQSPRYKITEKSQAVAFWCDPISGHATLYWYRQILGQGPELLVQFQDESVVDDSQLPKDRFSAERLKGVDSTLKIQPAELGDSAMYLCASSSGAGLTYEQYFGPGTRLTVT.

The gene calls are TRBV5-6 and TRBJ2-2; no clear D. V was shortened by 2 bases and J by 1 base, with 6 bases between the two germline ends. This CDR3 has 14 amino acids. CDR1 and CDR2 from the germline V gene are SGHDT and YYEEEE. CDR3 DNA: TGTGCCAGCAGCTTTTTTCGGAACACCGGGGAGCTGTTTTTT. As protein: CASSFFRNTGELFF.

The V and J genes are TRBV10-3 and TRBJ2-5; 11 bases map to TRBD1. V was clipped by 8 bases and J by 5 bases; unmatched bases: 10. The CDR3 has 15 amino acids. Per germline, CDR1 ENHRY and CDR2 SYGVKD. The CDR3 sequence: CAIGLGTGGLETQYF. The CDR3, as DNA: TGTGCCATCGGGCTGGGGACAGGGGGTCTGGAGACCCAGTACTTC.

This clonotype has just a few counts. V and J are TRBV5-1 and TRBJ1-3; tentatively, D is TRBD1 (5 bases). CDR1 is SGHRS, CDR2 YFSETQ, per germline. V lost 5 bases to trimming and J lost 3 bases, with 9 bases between them. The CDR3 contains 13 residues. The CDR3 region is CASRQGFGNTIYF. CDR3 nucleotides: TGCGCCAGCAGGCAGGGATTTGGAAACACCATATATTTT.

The CDR3 region is CASRQYGLAGELFF. CDR3 sequence (DNA): TGTGCCAGCAGGCAATATGGACTAGCCGGGGAGCTGTTTTTT. The chain combines TRBV6-1 with TRBJ2-2; 7 nucleotides agree with TRBD2. The length of the CDR3 is 14 residues. Trimming at V came to 6 bases and at J to 6 bases, leaving 7 bases not matched to a gene. Germline CDR1 is MNHNS and CDR2 is SASEGT.

This chain uses TRBV6-5 with TRBJ1-3; D uncertain. Germline V CDR1 and CDR2: MNHEY, SVGAGI. Trimming removed 5 bases from V and 0 bases from J, with 11 bases in between. This CDR3 spans 15 amino acids. Here the CDR3 DNA reads TGTGCCAGCAGTCGGTCAGGCTACTCTGGAAACACCATATATTTT. Protein product: CASSRSGYSGNTIYF.

The rearrangement joins TRBV5-4 to TRBJ2-3, with TRBD2 as a possible D gene (6 bases). Trimming removed 6 bases from V and 5 bases from J, with 19 bases in between. This CDR3 contains 15 residues. From germline, CDR1 is SGHNT and CDR2 YYREEE (reference sequence). CDR3 sequence (DNA): TGTGCCAGCACTTCAGCGGGCCCGGGAGAAGATACGCAGTATTTT. Protein product: CASTSAGPGEDTQYF.

The chain couples TRBV12-3 or TRBV12-4 to TRBJ2-7, with D tentatively TRBD1 or TRBD2 (5 bases each). This CDR3 spans 11 amino acids. Deletions cut 5 bases from V and 6 bases from J, with 8 bases between. The CDR3 loop is CASSGGFEQYF. In DNA, the CDR3 is TGTGCCAGCAGTGGGGGATTCGAGCAGTACTTC.

This clonotype occurred a few times. J is TRBJ2-5 and V is TRBV29-1, with D perhaps matching TRBD1 (6 bases). V was clipped by 7 bases and J by 1 base, with 13 bases between them. Germline V gene data show CDR1 as SQVTM and CDR2 as ANQGSEA. The CDR3 covers 13 residues. The CDR3 sequence is CSGRRGPQETQYF. Written as DNA, the CDR3 is TGCAGCGGCCGCAGGGGACCCCAAGAGACCCAGTACTTC. Based on the CDR3 plus reference TRBV29-1 and TRBJ2-5, the full variable domain is SAVISQKPSRDICQRGTSLTIQCQVDSQVTMMFWYRQQPGQSLTLIATANQGSEATYESGFVIDKFPISRPNLTFSTLTVSNMSPEDSSIYLCSGRRGPQETQYFGPGTRLLVL.

This clonotype turned up a few times. The chain combines TRBV4-2 with TRBJ2-1, with 11 bases identical to TRBD2. J was trimmed by 9 bases and V by 0 bases; bases with no gene match: 4. Germline V gene data show CDR1 as LGHNA and CDR2 as YNFKEQ. The CDR3 consists of 15 residues. CDR3 nucleotides: TGTGCCAGCAGCCAAGATGGCCTAGCGGGAGGTGAGCAGTTCTTC. Encoded protein: CASSQDGLAGGEQFF.

The chain uses TRBV5-1 and TRBJ2-6; 13 nucleotides match TRBD2. With V trimmed by 4 bases and J by 0 bases, 4 bases remained unmatched. CDR1 is SGHRS and CDR2 is YFSETQ in the germline V gene. The CDR3 sequence is 18 residues long. The CDR3 sequence is CASSTGTSGASGANVLTF. The CDR3 nucleotides read TGCGCCAGCAGCACCGGGACTAGCGGGGCCTCTGGGGCCAACGTCCTGACTTTC.

This clonotype was observed a few times. The rearrangement uses TRBV20-1 and TRBJ2-5; D is unclear. This CDR3 is built from 12 residues. Germline V gene data show CDR1 as DFQATT and CDR2 as SNEGSKA (reference sequence). The germline V and J ends were trimmed by 2 bases and 5 bases, with 9 bases remaining between them. CDR3 amino acids: CSARIPLETQYF. In nucleotides, the CDR3 is TGCAGTGCTAGAATTCCGCTCGAGACCCAGTACTTC.